This TCR beta chain stems from a study of T cells in Graves' hyperthyroidism and ophthalmopathy (dated by TCRdb to about 2019). Background on the whole study: Peripheral blood samples were taken at the time of initial diagnosis, prior to any treatment. To identify distinguishing TCR V-J signatures, a discovery cohort of around 100 patients was used, comprising fewer than 45 with Graves' ophthalmopathy and about 59 with stable Graves' hyperthyroidism. Prospective prediction of ophthalmopathy was tested in an independent validation cohort consisting of 18 to 20 hyperthyroidism patients and 15 or so patients who later progressed to ophthalmopathy. For training and testing, the 95 to 100 patients in the discovery cohort were randomly divided in a 7:3 ratio. In addition, the study compared T-cell repertoires in thyroid tissue and in blood from roughly six Graves' hyperthyroidism patients. After sampling, hyperthyroidism patients received methimazole starting at 30 mg daily, and ophthalmopathy patients received high-dose intravenous methylprednisolone. TCR Vbeta CDR3 sequencing of approximately 140 peripheral blood samples (43 ophthalmopathy, 75 to 80 hyperthyroidism and roughly 17 progressor patients) is reported in the paper. The research as a whole found: Most expanded thyroid clonotypes (frequency above 0.001) were also detected in blood, a finding suggesting that blood repertoires may reflect thyroid immune responses. Sample size was not statistically predetermined, and blinding of investigators to group allocation was not performed. In cross-validation, a model built on a 13 V-J signature told ophthalmopathy apart from stable hyperthyroidism with less than 90% sensitivity and about 81% specificity, and in testing the same model reached 80%/75%. During validation, the model predicted progression to ophthalmopathy a median of about 6.3 months ahead of onset, with more than 60% sensitivity and more than 72% specificity.

Stable Graves' hyperthyroidism was defined as no progression to ophthalmopathy during 18 months of follow-up. The hyperthyroidism patients were between 18 and 65 years old and newly diagnosed, with a disease duration of less than 2 months. Patients with uncontrolled infections, other autoimmune diseases, pregnancy or lactation were excluded. Clinical symptoms, serum thyroxine and TRAb, thyroid ultrasound, and orbital computed tomography formed the basis for the diagnoses. Ficoll-Paque density gradient centrifugation was used to isolate PBMCs from 8.5 to 10 ml of fresh peripheral blood. Trizol reagent was used to extract total RNA, and RNA quality was then checked on an Agilent 2100 Bioanalyzer. Clipping removes 3 bases from V and 1 base from J, with 3 as the unmatched junction base count. Measured from the cysteine to the phenylalanine, the CDR3 is 14 residues long. Only the CDR3 region is kept as DNA, spanning 42 bases read in frame from base 1. CDR1 and CDR2 (GTSNPN, SVGIG) derive from the germline V gene (reference sequence).

TCR beta CDR3 regions were amplified from RNA transcripts. The TCR CDR3 was subjected to a first round of RT-PCR using the HTBI primer set and the Qiagen OneStep RT-PCR kit. The libraries were constructed in a second round of multiplex PCR and then size-selected and purified. Sequencing of the libraries was done on an Illumina HiSeq2000 using paired-end 100 bp reads. As for the original processing: SOAPnuke was used to process the raw data, removing reads that contained adapters or uncalled bases, had a mean Phred below 15, or lacked an exact match to the constant primer or identifier. High-quality paired reads were merged using COPE v1.2.5, and each unique nucleotide sequence was defined as a clonotype. Clonotypes were aligned to IMGT TRBV, TRBD and TRBJ reference segments using MiTCR v1.1. Analysis was restricted to V-J combinations with a frequency above 0.0001, which covered 99.2% of repertoires. The TCS score was defined as the ratio of F50 (clonal expansion) to E x V (chaos), calculated using BLOSUM62-based TCRdist between CDR3 peptides within each V-J. Welch's t-statistics and random forest reduced around 520 V-J features to under 15, which were used in a naive Bayes classifier (R e1071). TCRdb itself trimmed the public reads at Q25 with fastp, ran MiXCR and retained productive beta chains. Records with the same CDR3 protein are collapsed into one entry carrying the most frequent genes and DNA. The V and J calls and clone size are TCRdb's, not the authors'. The sample has around 520,000 distinct CDR3 sequences on record, 14% of them singletons. The leading ten clones occupy 11% to 15% of the sample.

This clonotype came up many times. What this receptor recognizes is not known. No base quality values were provided; no much bigger clone lies one nucleotide off. The sequenced material came from blood. The source is a woman in her thirties or forties with Graves' hyperthyroidism. The rearranged segments are TRBV30 and TRBJ2-1, with 7 bases in between that match TRBD2. The CDR3 loop reads CAWSGTMSYNEQFF. The nucleotide sequence is TGTGCCTGGAGCGGGACTATGTCCTACAATGAGCAGTTCTTC.